These 20 T cell receptor beta chains were sequenced from one sample in a study of CD8 T cells in Susac syndrome. Roughly 0.45 to 1 ug RNA was reverse transcribed with random hexamers. TCRdb re-analysed the immunoSEQ multiplex PCR reads in MiXCR, keeping a single row per CDR3 protein. The sample includes approximately 170,000 distinct CDR3 sequences, less than 95% of them seen just once. Sequencing used CD4+ T cells from PBMCs. These TCRs come from a human donor with multiple sclerosis.

V and J are TRBV18 and TRBJ1-3; D uncertain. This CDR3 region has 13 residues. Trimming took 3 bases from V and 4 from J, leaving 7 bases between them. The V gene's germline CDR1 is KGHSH and CDR2 LQKENI. DNA of the CDR3: TGTGCCAGCTCACCCTCCGAAGGAAACACCATATATTTT. It specifies CASSPSEGNTIYF. Using reference TRBV18 and TRBJ1-3 for the parts outside the CDR3, the full variable domain is NAGVMQNPRHLVRRRGQEARLRCSPMKGHSHVYWYRQLPEEGLKFMVYLQKENIIDESGMPKERFSAEFPKEGPSILRIQQVVRGDSAAYFCASSPSEGNTIYFGEGSWLTVV.

V is TRBV20-1 and J is TRBJ2-3; D is undetermined. CDR1 DFQATT and CDR2 SNEGSKA come from the germline V gene (reference sequence). CDR3 size: 13 residues. Trimming removed 3 bases at V and 0 bases at J, with 7 bases between. The CDR3 sequence: CSARVRSTDTQYF. The CDR3 DNA reads TGCAGTGCTAGGGTCCGAAGCACAGATACGCAGTATTTT.

The rearrangement uses TRBV2 and TRBJ2-3; TRBD1 matches 7 bases. The CDR3 loop spans 15 amino acids. V was pared by 8 bases and J by 4 bases, with 12 bases of the junction left unmatched. Germline V CDR1 and CDR2: SNHLY, FYNNEI. CDR3 residues: CASFPTGFAADTQYF. The CDR3 nucleotides are TGTGCCAGCTTCCCGACAGGGTTTGCCGCAGATACGCAGTATTTT.

The chain joins TRBV20-1 to TRBJ2-1, with 7 bases fitting TRBD2. After removal of 1 base from V and 3 bases from J, the junction contained 3 bases not matched to a gene. CDR1 and CDR2 from the germline V gene are DFQATT and SNEGSKA (reference sequence). This CDR3 has 14 amino acids. The CDR3 loop reads CSARAASGYNEQFF. The CDR3 DNA reads as TGCAGTGCTAGAGCCGCTAGCGGCTACAATGAGCAGTTCTTC.

The V and J genes are TRBV5-6 and TRBJ2-3; D might be TRBD1 or TRBD2, each matching 5 bases. V lost 3 bases, J lost 4 bases, and 18 bases lay in between. This CDR3 spans 16 amino acids. Per germline, CDR1 SGHDT and CDR2 YYEEEE. CDR3 nucleotide sequence: TGTGCCAGCAGCTCCCTGGGGCGGGTAGGTCCAGATACGCAGTATTTT. It translates to CASSSLGRVGPDTQYF.

The V call is TRBV4-2, the J call TRBJ2-1; no clear D gene. Trimming took 2 bases from V and 0 from J, leaving 11 bases between them. Germline V gene lookup returns CDR1 LGHNA and CDR2 YNFKEQ. The CDR3 has 16 residues. The CDR3 reads CASSQPPESSYNEQFF. The CDR3 DNA sequence: TGTGCCAGCAGCCAACCTCCAGAAAGCTCCTACAATGAGCAGTTCTTC.

V usage is TRBV7-3 and J usage is TRBJ1-1; no clear D gene. This CDR3 is built from 13 residues. Germline assignment: CDR1 SGHTA and CDR2 FQGTGA. V lost 5 bases to trimming and J lost 6 bases, with 13 bases between them. CDR3 sequence: CASSPDVAAEAFF. The CDR3 DNA reads TGTGCCAGCAGCCCAGACGTGGCGGCTGAAGCTTTCTTT.

The gene calls are TRBV5-8 and TRBJ2-2; D is undetermined. CDR3 length: 13 amino acids. Germline V gene data show CDR1 as SGHTS and CDR2 as YDEGEE. V dropped 2 bases and J dropped 4 bases, with 6 bases sitting between them. The CDR3 here is CASSLFTTGELFF. Written as DNA, the CDR3 is TGTGCCAGCAGCTTATTCACCACCGGGGAGCTGTTTTTT.

The chain carries TRBV2 and TRBJ1-5; 8 bases are shared with TRBD1. The CDR3 is 14 amino acids. V trimming: 4 bases; J trimming: 5 bases; junction bases outside the gene matches: 4. In germline, CDR1 is SNHLY, CDR2 FYNNEI. The CDR3 loop reads CASSGQGAYQPQHF. CDR3 DNA: TGTGCCAGCAGTGGGCAGGGGGCCTATCAGCCCCAGCATTTT.

This chain links TRBV20-1 with TRBJ2-4; perhaps TRBD2 as D (6 bases). Germline CDR1 is DFQATT and CDR2 is SNEGSKA (reference sequence). Trimming took off 3 bases at V and 0 bases at J, with 18 bases between the two ends. This CDR3 is built from 17 residues. The CDR3 DNA sequence: TGCAGTGCTAGTCTTAGGCGGGGTACTTTAGCCAAAAACATTCAGTACTTC. It translates to CSASLRRGTLAKNIQYF.

This clonotype was detected once. The rearrangement links TRBV6-5 to TRBJ2-1, with D unclear. V was shortened by 5 bases and J by 2 bases, with 10 bases between the two germline ends. Germline values: CDR1 MNHEY, CDR2 SVGAGI. The length of the CDR3 is 14 residues. CDR3 DNA: TGTGCCAGCAGTAAACTTCTTCCCTACAATGAGCAGTTCTTC. It codes for CASSKLLPYNEQFF.

The chain carries TRBV2 and TRBJ2-1, with unresolved D. Per the germline V gene, CDR1 is SNHLY and CDR2 is FYNNEI. V was shortened by 7 bases and J by 3 bases, with 10 bases between the two germline ends. CDR3 size: 13 residues. The CDR3 region has the DNA TGTGCCAGCATTGCCCAACTCTACAATGAGCAGTTCTTC. It codes for CASIAQLYNEQFF.

The rearrangement uses TRBV6-5 and TRBJ2-2; D remains unclear. The V gene's germline CDR1 is MNHEY and CDR2 SVGAGI. The CDR3 has 15 amino acids. Between the trimmed V and J ends, which lost 6 bases and 0 bases, there was a span of 11 bases. The CDR3 loop is CASRVGPPNTGELFF. CDR3 bases: TGTGCCAGCAGAGTAGGACCGCCGAACACCGGGGAGCTGTTTTTT.

The chain recombines TRBV7-8 with TRBJ2-1, with D uncertain. The CDR3 contains 15 residues. CDR1 SGHVS and CDR2 FQNEAQ come from the germline V gene. With 3 bases removed from V and 0 bases from J, the gap between germline ends came to 9 bases. As DNA, the CDR3 is TGTGCCAGCAGCTTCCCGCCCCCCTCCTACAATGAGCAGTTCTTC. Protein: CASSFPPPSYNEQFF.

V usage is TRBV20-1 and J usage is TRBJ2-6, with D hard to call. Germline CDR1 DFQATT, CDR2 SNEGSKA (reference sequence). The ends were cut back, 0 bases at V and 2 bases at J, with 5 bases in the middle. CDR3 length equals 14 residues. CDR3 amino acids: CSARDEAGANVLTF. CDR3 DNA: TGCAGTGCTAGAGATGAGGCTGGGGCCAACGTCCTGACTTTC.

This chain joins TRBV5-1 and TRBJ2-7; 7 bases align to TRBD1. The CDR3 sequence is 13 residues long. V trimming: 4 bases; J trimming: 7 bases; junction bases outside the gene matches: 8. Germline CDR1 SGHRS, CDR2 YFSETQ. The CDR3 reads CASSTGQAEEQYF. The CDR3, as DNA: TGCGCCAGCAGCACCGGACAGGCCGAAGAGCAGTACTTC.

The genes are TRBV7-9 and TRBJ2-7; 8 bases map to TRBD2. Trimming cost V 5 bases and J 5 bases; bases outside gene matches: 8. Germline CDR1 reads SEHNR; CDR2 reads FQNEAQ (reference sequence). The CDR3 is made up of 14 amino acids. CDR3: CASSPGLEIDEQYF. The CDR3 coding sequence is TGTGCCAGCAGCCCGGGACTAGAGATAGACGAGCAGTACTTC. The whole variable domain, filled in from reference TRBV7-9 and TRBJ2-7, reads DTGVSQNPRHKITKRGQNVTFRCDPISEHNRLYWYRQTLGQGPEFLTYFQNEAQLEKSRLLSDRFSAERPKGSFSTLEIQRTEQGDSAMYLCASSPGLEIDEQYFGPGTRLTVT.

Here the CDR3 reads CASSPSAGVKLFF. CDR3 in DNA: TGTGCCAGCAGCCCCTCGGCAGGTGTTAAACTGTTTTTT. This chain joins TRBV3-1 and TRBJ1-4; D gene uncertain. The CDR3 runs 13 residues. Germline loops: CDR1 LGHDT, CDR2 YNNKEL (reference sequence). Trimming shortened V by 4 bases and J by 11 bases, and 14 bases separated the two germline ends.

This rearrangement joins TRBV6-1 to TRBJ1-5, with D possibly matching TRBD1 (5 bases). Trimming pared 1 base from V and 5 bases from J, leaving 6 bases between. The CDR3 contains 13 residues. Germline V lookup: CDR1 MNHNS, CDR2 SASEGT. This chain's CDR3 is CASSEEGHQPQHF. CDR3 nucleotides: TGTGCCAGCAGTGAAGAGGGGCATCAGCCCCAGCATTTT.

The chain recombines TRBV27 with TRBJ1-2, with TRBD1 matching 8 bases. This CDR3 spans 15 amino acids. Per germline, CDR1 MNHEY and CDR2 SMNVEV (reference sequence). The trim removed 5 bases at V and 4 bases at J, leaving 9 bases unmatched. DNA for the CDR3: TGTGCCAGCAGTCCCAAGACAGGGGTCGCCTATGGCTACACCTTC. It codes for CASSPKTGVAYGYTF.